These 9 T cell receptor beta chains were all obtained from the same sample, sequenced in a study of beta chain features in type 1 diabetes. Overall study results and limits: The study found moderately but significantly shorter TCRB CDR3s in all four CD4+ subsets of Type 1 diabetes patients.

For these TCRs, the target antigens are not known. The isolated RNA, all of it, was reverse transcribed, so expressed TCRB transcripts were what got sequenced. Libraries were prepared by immunoSEQ multiplex PCR; TCRdb keeps only in-frame clonotypes and omits some of them. The profile shows a few hundred thousand clones, about 24% of them singletons. The specimen was naive CD4+ T cells from blood. Receptor source: a woman aged 25 to 39 with type 1 diabetes.

The chain couples TRBV7-3 to TRBJ2-1; 11 bases agree with TRBD2. There are 16 residues in the CDR3. J lost 0 bases, V lost 5 bases, and 3 bases had no gene match. Germline assignment: CDR1 SGHTA and CDR2 FQGTGA. The chain's CDR3 is CASSGTSGYSYNEQFF. The CDR3 region has the DNA TGTGCCAGCAGCGGGACTAGCGGCTACTCCTACAATGAGCAGTTCTTC.

The gene calls are TRBV19 and TRBJ2-7; 7 nucleotides agree with TRBD1. The germline CDR1 and CDR2 sequences are LNHDA and SQIVND (reference sequence). After removal of 3 bases from V and 6 bases from J, the junction contained 14 bases not matched to a gene. This CDR3 is 16 amino acids long. CDR3 region: CASSIDIPDRWSEQYF. The CDR3 DNA reads as TGTGCCAGTAGTATCGATATTCCGGACAGGTGGAGCGAGCAGTACTTC.

In its sample, this clone was seen a few times. This chain connects TRBV11-2 to TRBJ2-1, with 10 nucleotides matching TRBD2. CDR1 and CDR2 (germline): SGHAT, FQNNGV. This CDR3 has 15 amino acids. After removal of 3 bases from V and 9 bases from J, the junction contained 8 bases not matched to a gene. The CDR3 DNA follows: TGTGCCAGCAGCTTTGGGCTAGCGGGAGTCTCTGAGCAGTTCTTC. Its protein product is CASSFGLAGVSEQFF.

The J gene is TRBJ1-1, the V gene TRBV5-1; unclear D gene. Trimming shortened V by 0 bases and J by 2 bases, and 20 bases separated the two germline ends. The germline V gene has CDR1 SGHRS and CDR2 YFSETQ. CDR3 length equals 18 residues. The CDR3 protein is CASSLGPSGLKINTEAFF. For the CDR3, the DNA is TGCGCCAGCAGCTTGGGGCCATCTGGCCTCAAAATTAACACTGAAGCTTTCTTT.

J is TRBJ2-1 and V is TRBV14, with D unclear. The CDR3 has 12 amino acids. V lost 3 bases and J 5 bases, leaving 5 bases between the germline ends. Germline CDR1 is SGHDN and CDR2 is FVKESK. CDR3 residues: CASSQAHNEQFF. The DNA for the CDR3 is TGTGCCAGCAGCCAGGCCCACAATGAGCAGTTCTTC.

This rearrangement joins TRBV2 to TRBJ1-1, with D perhaps matching TRBD1 (5 bases). Trimming stripped 6 bases from V and 3 bases from J, with 20 bases between. The V gene's germline CDR1 is SNHLY and CDR2 FYNNEI. CDR3 length equals 16 residues. CDR3 loop: CASRASPRVGDTEAFF. DNA for the CDR3: TGTGCCAGCAGAGCTTCTCCCAGGGTAGGGGACACTGAAGCTTTCTTT.

The V and J genes are TRBV29-1 and TRBJ2-1, with 8 bases lining up with TRBD1. Germline V lookup: CDR1 SQVTM, CDR2 ANQGSEA. The J segment lost 4 bases and the V segment lost 6 bases, leaving 8 bases of the junction unmatched. The CDR3 consists of 14 residues. DNA of the CDR3: TGCAGCGTCCGAGGACAGGGCATATACAATGAGCAGTTCTTC. Its protein is CSVRGQGIYNEQFF.

This clone was counted between two and nine times. The chain couples TRBV9 to TRBJ2-2; 8 bases agree with TRBD2. Per germline, CDR1 SGDLS and CDR2 YYNGEE. CDR3 length: 15 residues. V was pared by 1 base and J by 6 bases, with 5 bases of the junction left unmatched. The CDR3 DNA reads as TGTGCCAGCAGCGTATCGAGTAGCGGGGCCGGGGAGCTGTTTTTT. Translation gives CASSVSSSGAGELFF.

This clone was observed a few times. CDR3 sequence (DNA): TGTGCCAGCAGCCAAATGACAAGCGGGAGTCTGCGGGAGACCCAGTACTTC. Translated, it gives CASSQMTSGSLRETQYF. V is TRBV7-2 and J is TRBJ2-5; 8 bases line up with TRBD2. CDR1 is SGHTA and CDR2 is FQGNSA in the germline V gene. J gave up 5 bases and V 5 bases, and 16 bases lay outside the gene matches. The length of the CDR3 is 17 residues.